This is a list of T cell receptor beta chains from one sample in a study of regulatory T cells in long-lasting Graves disease. TCRdb used MiXCR to reprocess the multiplex PCR reads, holding one entry per CDR3 protein. The data contain around 420,000 distinct CDR3 sequences, around 15% of them seen just once; the ten biggest clones take up 22%. The sample consisted of peripheral blood mononuclear cells (PBMCs), taken at new diagnosis, from a patient treated with antithyroid drugs. The receptors shown here come from a female donor with Graves disease. Each CDR3 is given with its conserved first and last residue. A D gene is named only where the DNA matches it firmly. The listing skips clone size in some rows; elsewhere it reads once, few, many or a size class.

size | D | J | V | CDR3 | DNA
many | TRBD1 | TRBJ2-5 | TRBV4-1 | CASSQVTGRKTQYF | TGCGCCAGCAGCCAAGTGACAGGGCGAAAGACCCAGTACTTC
many | TRBD2 | TRBJ2-7 | TRBV20-1 | CSASSGEYPSYEQYF | TGCAGTGCTAGTAGCGGGGAGTACCCCTCCTACGAGCAGTACTTC
NA | NA | TRBJ2-3 | TRBV10-2 | CASRLGGPSTDTQYF | TGCGCCAGCAGACTGGGGGGGCCGAGCACAGATACGCAGTATTTT
many | NA | TRBJ2-7 | TRBV6-1 | CASRDTGSSEQYF | TGTGCCAGCAGAGATACAGGGTCGAGCGAGCAGTACTTC
many | TRBD1 | TRBJ2-7 | TRBV20-1 | CSARGQGRESYEQYF | TGCAGTGCTAGAGGACAGGGCCGAGAGTCCTACGAGCAGTACTTC
many | TRBD1 | TRBJ2-1 | TRBV6-4 | CASSEHPGQGINEQFF | TGTGCCAGCAGTGAACATCCGGGACAGGGGATCAATGAGCAGTTCTTC
many | NA | TRBJ2-7 | TRBV3-1 | CASSQVVFEQYF | TGTGCCAGCAGTCAAGTTGTCTTCGAGCAGTACTTC
many | NA | TRBJ1-2 | TRBV6-5 | CASSYLDSGFGYTF | TGTGCCAGCAGTTACCTGGATTCCGGCTTTGGCTACACCTTC
few | NA | TRBJ1-3 | TRBV2 | CASSDRGGAGNTIYF | TGTGCCAGCAGTGATAGAGGTGGGGCTGGAAACACCATATATTTT
many | NA | TRBJ2-7 | TRBV28 | CASSFSREQYF | TGTGCCAGCAGTTTTTCAAGGGAGCAGTACTTC
many | TRBD2 | TRBJ2-1 | TRBV29-1 | CSVEVTSDGEQFF | TGCAGCGTTGAAGTAACTAGCGATGGTGAGCAGTTCTTC
many | NA | TRBJ1-4 | TRBV11-2 | CASKMTGHEKLFF | TGTGCCAGCAAGATGACGGGGCATGAAAAACTGTTTTTT
NA | NA | TRBJ2-7 | TRBV4-1 | CASSQERRQFFSYEQYF | TGCGCCAGCAGCCAAGAGCGCCGACAGTTCTTCTCCTACGAGCAGTACTTC
few | NA | TRBJ2-7 | TRBV30 | CAWTRAGTYEQYF | TGTGCCTGGACCCGGGCGGGGACTTACGAGCAGTACTTC
many | TRBD1 | TRBJ1-6 | TRBV12-3/TRBV12-4 | CASTLGDRDNSPLHF | TGTGCCAGCACGTTGGGGGACAGAGATAATTCACCCCTCCACTTT
once | NA | TRBJ2-2 | TRBV7-3 | CASTFGGSGELFF | TGTGCCAGCACTTTCGGCGGGTCCGGGGAGCTGTTTTTT
few | TRBD2 | TRBJ2-1 | TRBV6-1 | CASSRGLAHNEQFF | TGTGCCAGCAGCCGGGGACTAGCACACAATGAGCAGTTCTTC
many | NA | TRBJ2-3 | TRBV10-3 | CAISESMAGASTDTQYF | TGTGCCATCAGTGAGTCGATGGCCGGCGCTAGCACAGATACGCAGTATTTT
few | NA | TRBJ2-2 | TRBV7-2 | CASSNPGLNTGELFF | TGTGCCAGCAGCAACCCGGGACTTAACACCGGGGAGCTGTTTTTT
many | NA | TRBJ2-1 | TRBV30 | CAWAHNEQFF | TGTGCCTGGGCGCACAATGAGCAGTTCTTC
many | TRBD1 | TRBJ2-3 | TRBV27 | CASSWDRGSTDTQYF | TGTGCCAGCAGTTGGGACAGGGGTAGCACAGATACGCAGTATTTT
once | TRBD2 | TRBJ2-1 | TRBV11-2 | CASSYPLASGNNEQFF | TGTGCCAGCAGCTACCCGCTGGCTAGCGGAAACAATGAGCAGTTCTTC
few | NA | TRBJ2-7 | TRBV19 | CASSQGGGHYEQYF | TGTGCCAGCAGCCAAGGAGGAGGGCACTACGAGCAGTACTTC
NA | NA | TRBJ2-7 | TRBV4-1 | CASSPQAQEYEQYF | TGCGCCAGCAGCCCTCAAGCACAGGAATACGAGCAGTACTTC
few | NA | TRBJ2-3 | TRBV6-1 | CASSEVWGADTQYF | TGTGCCAGCAGTGAAGTTTGGGGTGCAGATACGCAGTATTTT
many | TRBD1 | TRBJ1-2 | TRBV2 | CASNDRGINYGYTF | TGTGCCAGCAACGACAGGGGCATTAACTATGGCTACACCTTC
many | NA | TRBJ1-1 | TRBV12-3/TRBV12-4 | CASTTSGANTEAFF | TGTGCCAGCACCACTTCGGGGGCGAACACTGAAGCTTTCTTT
NA | NA | TRBJ2-2 | TRBV5-6 | CASSPGHSTGELFF | TGTGCCAGCAGCCCGGGACACTCCACCGGGGAGCTGTTTTTT
NA | NA | TRBJ2-2 | TRBV29-1 | CSVVWRTGELFF | TGCAGCGTTGTATGGAGAACCGGGGAGCTGTTTTTT
many | NA | TRBJ2-1 | TRBV27 | CASLEANEQFF | TGTGCCAGCCTAGAAGCCAATGAGCAGTTCTTC
NA | NA | TRBJ1-2 | TRBV6-1 | CASRTNSGNGYTF | TGTGCCAGCAGGACCAACTCAGGCAATGGCTACACCTTC
many | TRBD1 | TRBJ1-1 | TRBV7-2 | CASSLATGGTEAFF | TGCGCCAGCAGCTTGGCAACAGGGGGCACTGAAGCTTTCTTT
few | NA | TRBJ1-2 | TRBV10-2 | CAVDSNYGYTF | TGCGCAGTCGACAGCAACTATGGCTACACCTTC